This T cell receptor beta chain was recorded in a study of shared clonotypes between healthy human individuals. Sequencing used immunoSEQ multiplex PCR; TCRdb keeps in-frame clones, though not all of them. This table holds about 1.1 million clones, 70% to 80% found once. The healthy adult donors were HIV-negative and reported no recent acute infections or vaccinations. General study results and limits: Only blood samples were collected, and tissue repertoires likely differ. The authors expected sequencing depth to affect clonotype sharing among donors.

As regards this clone: Its antigen is unidentified.

V lost 3 bases, J lost 3 bases, and 7 bases stayed unmatched. This CDR3 spans 16 amino acids. CDR1 is ENHRY and CDR2 is SYGVKD in the germline V gene. The receptor was derived from a man between 18 and 29 years old in good health. Some clones in this sample may be carry-over from other donors' samples. Sequenced: memory CD4+ T cells from PBMCs. Indicated subset: CD45RA-negative fraction. V usage is TRBV10-3 and J usage is TRBJ1-5, with 8 nucleotides matching TRBD1. The DNA of the CDR3 is TGTGCCATCAGTGACCGAACAGGGGGTGACAATCAGCCCCAGCATTTT. This codes for CAISDRTGGDNQPQHF.